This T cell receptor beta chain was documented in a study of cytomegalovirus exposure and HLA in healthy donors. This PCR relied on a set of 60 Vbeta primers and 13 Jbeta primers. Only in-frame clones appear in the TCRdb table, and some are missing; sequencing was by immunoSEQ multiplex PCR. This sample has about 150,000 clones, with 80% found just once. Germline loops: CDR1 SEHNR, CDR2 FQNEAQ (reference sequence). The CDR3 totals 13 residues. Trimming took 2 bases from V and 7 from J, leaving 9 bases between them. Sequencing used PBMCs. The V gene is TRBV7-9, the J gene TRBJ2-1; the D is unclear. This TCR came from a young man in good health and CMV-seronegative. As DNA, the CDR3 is TGTGCCAGCAGCTTAATGTCTCGTAATGAGCAGTTCTTC. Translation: CASSLMSRNEQFF.